This T cell receptor beta chain was identified during a study of blood T cell repertoires in COVID-19. The wider study: Samples came from the United States, Italy and Spain, spanning acute and convalescent COVID-19. PBMCs, B-cell-depleted T cells, or T cells were the source of the cDNA or gDNA that made up the material.

Methods used by the authors: Using reference gene primer amplification, nucleated cell counts were estimated. Sequenced by immunoSEQ multiplex PCR; TCRdb stores in-frame clones only, minus some. V, J and clone size are taken as reported in that table, and D and trimming were inferred from the DNA itself. The sample records 160,000 or so clones, around 84% being singletons. One Seattle source followed patients from active infection through their disease course. This CDR3 spans 16 amino acids. The germline gives CDR1 ENHRY, CDR2 SYGVKD. Trimming cost V 3 bases and J 5 bases; bases outside gene matches: 11.

This chain links TRBV10-3 with TRBJ2-3; 7 nucleotides agree with TRBD1. This receptor was identified in a woman aged 50 to 65 with COVID-19, enrolled during active disease. Sample: peripheral blood. CDR3 coding DNA: TGTGCCATCAGTGATGCCGACAGGGATTTCGGAGATACGCAGTATTTT. Translating gives CAISDADRDFGDTQYF.